Described below is a single T cell receptor beta chain sequence and its context. Some clones are missing from TCRdb's copy, which holds only in-frame ones; the method was immunoSEQ multiplex PCR. The repertoire holds nearly 350,000 clones, with more than 85% as singletons. The sample comes from a study of blood T cell repertoires in COVID-19. The source material was PBMCs or T cells enriched from blood (not recorded which). The receptor was isolated from a woman aged 25 to 39 who had recovered from COVID-19.

CDR3 sequence reads: CASSEGHPNQPQHF. The CDR3 DNA reads as TGTGCCAGCAGCGAGGGACACCCCAATCAGCCCCAGCATTTT. The chain has TRBV6-5 and TRBJ1-5; D perhaps matches TRBD1 (6 bases). Per the germline V gene, CDR1 is MNHEY and CDR2 is SVGAGI. The ends were cut back, 6 bases at V and 3 bases at J, with 12 bases in the middle. There are 14 residues in the CDR3.